A single sample gave rise to the 19 T cell receptor beta chains below, sequenced in a study of shared clonotypes between healthy human individuals. Generated by immunoSEQ multiplex PCR, the TCRdb table keeps only in-frame clones and is missing some. The sample contains roughly 760,000 clones, approximately 74% of which appear only once. Input material: memory CD4+ T cells sorted from blood. The sample's subset: CD45RA-negative fraction. The receptors stem from a woman aged 30 to 39 in good health.

V usage is TRBV18 and J usage is TRBJ2-1; TRBD2 agrees at 8 bases. Germline-derived CDR1 and CDR2 are KGHSH and LQKENI. The V gene end was trimmed by 2 bases and the J gene end by 5 bases; junction bases not matched to a gene: 2. The CDR3 is 14 residues long. CDR3 in amino acids: CASSPTSGNNEQFF. CDR3 DNA: TGTGCCAGCTCACCAACTAGCGGAAACAATGAGCAGTTCTTC.

As for this clone: This may be a read error, as it is one base from a much larger clone. Other DNA sequences in the sample encode the same CDR3. The rearrangement links TRBV11-2 to TRBJ2-1; 10 bases line up with TRBD2. The J segment lost 5 bases and the V segment lost 3 bases, leaving 4 bases of the junction unmatched. CDR1 and CDR2 from the germline V gene are SGHAT and FQNNGV. The CDR3 contains 15 residues. CDR3 DNA sequence: TGTGCCAGCAGCTTGAGGACTAGCGGAAACAATGAGCAGTTCTTC. As protein: CASSLRTSGNNEQFF.

The chain employs TRBV7-2 and TRBJ2-6; D unclear. The germline V gene has CDR1 SGHTA and CDR2 FQGNSA. The CDR3 extends over 14 amino acids. V lost 1 base and J 2 bases, leaving 3 bases between the germline ends. This CDR3 reads CASSLGAGANVLTF. CDR3 sequence (DNA): TGTGCCAGCAGCTTAGGGGCTGGGGCCAACGTCCTGACTTTC.

The V call is TRBV7-8, the J call TRBJ2-7, with 7 bases lining up with TRBD2. With V trimmed by 2 bases and J by 4 bases, 8 bases remained unmatched. Germline CDR1 reads SGHVS; CDR2 reads FQNEAQ. The CDR3 is made up of 15 amino acids. The CDR3 DNA sequence: TGTGCCAGCAGCTTAAGGGAGGGAGGGCAATACGAGCAGTACTTC. Protein sequence: CASSLREGGQYEQYF.

The genes are TRBV6-5 and TRBJ2-6, with D perhaps assigned TRBD1 or TRBD2 (5 bases each). V shed 4 bases and J shed 3 bases, with 13 bases lying between them. Germline V gene sequence: CDR1 MNHEY, CDR2 SVGAGI. This CDR3 spans 16 amino acids. For the CDR3, the DNA is TGTGCCAGCAGTTTCTCCGGGGCCAGTGGGGCCAACGTCCTGACTTTC. It specifies CASSFSGASGANVLTF.

The V gene is TRBV19, the J gene TRBJ2-1; TRBD2 matches at 9 bases. The CDR3 contains 14 residues. Germline V gives CDR1 LNHDA, CDR2 SQIVND (reference sequence). The ends lost 7 bases at V and 5 bases at J; junction bases unmatched: 6. The DNA of the CDR3 is TGTGCCAGTACTTTGGCGGGAGGGGACAATGAGCAGTTCTTC. Amino acids: CASTLAGGDNEQFF.

The rearrangement uses TRBV7-8 and TRBJ2-5; possible D gene TRBD2, 6 bases. V shed 5 bases and J shed 5 bases, with 21 bases lying between them. CDR3 length: 16 residues. Germline lookup yields CDR1 SGHVS and CDR2 FQNEAQ. This chain's CDR3 is CASSAKRRESMETQYF. Here the CDR3 DNA reads TGTGCCAGCAGCGCCAAGCGACGGGAGTCTATGGAGACCCAGTACTTC. Using reference TRBV7-8 and TRBJ2-5 for the parts outside the CDR3, the full variable domain is GAGVSQSPRYKVAKRGQDVALRCDPISGHVSLFWYQQALGQGPEFLTYFQNEAQLDKSGLPSDRFFAERPEGSVSTLKIQRTQQEDSAVYLCASSAKRRESMETQYFGPGTRLLVL.

The chain has TRBV7-8 and TRBJ2-5, with unresolved D. V lost 1 base and J lost 10, with 7 bases in between. CDR3 length equals 11 residues. Looked up from germline, CDR1 is SGHVS and CDR2 is FQNEAQ. DNA of the CDR3: TGTGCCAGCAGCTTAGGAGGTAGCCAGTACTTC. Its protein product is CASSLGGSQYF.

This clone was seen a few times. This sequence joins TRBV2 and TRBJ1-4; D unclear. The CDR3 contains 11 residues. V lost 3 bases and J 7 bases, leaving 3 bases between the germline ends. From germline, CDR1 is SNHLY and CDR2 FYNNEI. CDR3 DNA sequence: TGTGCCAGCAGTGACGTTGAAAAACTGTTTTTT. It yields the protein CASSDVEKLFF. The full variable domain, with the rest looked up from reference TRBV2 and TRBJ1-4, is EPEVTQTPSHQVTQMGQEVILRCVPISNHLYFYWYRQILGQKVEFLVSFYNNEISEKSEIFDDQFSVERPDGSNFTLKIRSTKLEDSAMYFCASSDVEKLFFGSGTQLSVL.

Here the CDR3 DNA reads TGTGCCAGCAGTTTATACGGCTCACGAGAGACCCAGTACTTC. Amino acids: CASSLYGSRETQYF. This chain uses TRBV27 with TRBJ2-5; D is uncertain. Germline-derived CDR1 and CDR2 are MNHEY and SMNVEV (reference sequence). V was clipped by 1 base and J by 4 bases, with 10 bases between them. CDR3 length equals 14 residues.

The J gene is TRBJ2-5, the V gene TRBV7-2; TRBD2 aligns across 8 bases. The CDR3 loop spans 16 amino acids. The V segment lost 7 bases and the J segment 5 bases; nucleotides outside the gene matches: 15. Germline V gene sequence: CDR1 SGHTA, CDR2 FQGNSA. CDR3 nucleotides: TGTGCCAGCAACCAAGGACCGGGAGGGCTCCTGGAGACCCAGTACTTC. It is translated as CASNQGPGGLLETQYF.

This clone was seen more than once but under ten times. The V gene is TRBV18, the J gene TRBJ1-1; 9 bases are a match to TRBD1. CDR1 and CDR2 (germline): KGHSH, LQKENI. The CDR3 sequence is 14 residues long. Losses at the gene ends were 6 bases for V and 1 base for J; bases not matched to a gene: 3. CDR3 residues: CASSLQGANTEAFF. Here the CDR3 DNA reads TGTGCCAGCTCGCTACAGGGGGCGAACACTGAAGCTTTCTTT.

This chain links TRBV27 with TRBJ1-4; 10 bases line up with TRBD1. With 5 bases clipped from V and 6 bases from J, the junction kept 9 bases outside the gene matches. The CDR3 totals 16 residues. CDR1 and CDR2 (germline): MNHEY, SMNVEV (reference sequence). The CDR3 nucleotides read TGTGCCAGCAGTCAGCATGGACAGGGGGTGGATGAAAAACTGTTTTTT. This gives the protein CASSQHGQGVDEKLFF.

The V gene is TRBV13, the J gene TRBJ1-1, with D possibly matching TRBD1 (5 bases). The CDR3 extends over 15 amino acids. V lost 5 bases to trimming and J lost 3 bases, with 16 bases between them. In germline, CDR1 is PRHDT, CDR2 FYEKMQ (reference sequence). DNA for the CDR3: TGTGCCAGCAGCCGGCGGGGGGGAAGAGACACTGAAGCTTTCTTT. This codes for CASSRRGGRDTEAFF.

Ten or more counts support this clone. The rearrangement links TRBV5-1 to TRBJ2-3; 12 bases align to TRBD2. V lost 4 bases to trimming and J lost 3 bases; unmatched junction nucleotides: 3. CDR1 is SGHRS, CDR2 YFSETQ, per germline. The CDR3 extends over 15 amino acids. CDR3 coding DNA: TGCGCCAGCAGCACGACTAGCGGGAGAACAGATACGCAGTATTTT. Translating gives CASSTTSGRTDTQYF.

The rearrangement links TRBV5-1 to TRBJ1-5, with unresolved D. CDR1 SGHRS and CDR2 YFSETQ come from the germline V gene. The CDR3 is 13 residues long. Trimming removed 0 bases from V and 5 bases from J, with 6 bases in between. CDR3 DNA: TGCGCCAGCAGCTTGGTCGGGGATCAGCCCCAGCATTTT. Translated, it gives CASSLVGDQPQHF.

The chain links TRBV6-5 to TRBJ2-7; D tentatively fits TRBD1 or TRBD2 (5 bases each). Trimming pared 6 bases from V and 2 bases from J, leaving 14 bases between. The V gene's germline CDR1 is MNHEY and CDR2 SVGAGI. This CDR3 contains 14 residues. This CDR3 is CASRDPGRAYEQYF. The DNA for the CDR3 is TGTGCCAGCAGAGACCCGGGACGCGCCTACGAGCAGTACTTC.

The rearrangement links TRBV5-1 to TRBJ1-6; a weak D match, TRBD1 (6 bases). The CDR3 loop spans 16 amino acids. CDR1 is SGHRS and CDR2 is YFSETQ in the germline V gene. The V gene lost 4 bases and the J gene lost 4 bases, with 15 bases spanning the gap. CDR3: CASSPSGTQYNSPLHF. The CDR3 nucleotides read TGCGCCAGCAGCCCCTCGGGGACACAGTATAATTCACCCCTCCACTTT.

This chain connects TRBV5-1 to TRBJ2-1; D gene unclear. The V gene's germline CDR1 is SGHRS and CDR2 YFSETQ. Trimming shortened V by 1 base and J by 8 bases, and 13 bases separated the two germline ends. This CDR3 is 14 amino acids long. CDR3 in DNA: TGCGCCAGCAGCTTGATCTACAGCAGTGATGAGCAGTTCTTC. Translated: CASSLIYSSDEQFF.